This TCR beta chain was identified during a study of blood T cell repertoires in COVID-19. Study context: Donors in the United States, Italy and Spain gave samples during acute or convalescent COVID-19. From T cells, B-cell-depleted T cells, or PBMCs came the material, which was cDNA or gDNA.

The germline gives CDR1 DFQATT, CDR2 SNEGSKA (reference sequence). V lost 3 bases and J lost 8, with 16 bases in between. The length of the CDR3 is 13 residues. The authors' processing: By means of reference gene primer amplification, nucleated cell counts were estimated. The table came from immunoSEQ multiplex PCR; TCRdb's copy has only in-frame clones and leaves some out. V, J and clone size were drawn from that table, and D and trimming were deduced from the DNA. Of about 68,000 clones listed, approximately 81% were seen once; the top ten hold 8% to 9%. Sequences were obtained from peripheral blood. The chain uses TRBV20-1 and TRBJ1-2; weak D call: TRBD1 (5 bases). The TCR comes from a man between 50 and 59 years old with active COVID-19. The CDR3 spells CSASGDRGGGYTF. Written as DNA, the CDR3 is TGCAGTGCTAGTGGGGATAGGGGAGGGGGCTACACCTTC.